What follows are 24 T cell receptor beta chains derived from one specimen sequenced in a study of blood T cell repertoires in COVID-19. Sequencing was performed with immunoSEQ multiplex PCR; in TCRdb, only in-frame clones are kept and a portion is missing. The repertoire holds approximately 220,000 clones, around 90% seen once, with about 15% in the top ten. The sample comprised PBMCs or T cells enriched from blood (not recorded which). The receptors were gathered from a man aged 30 to 45 who had been exposed to COVID-19.

This chain joins TRBV5-1 and TRBJ2-5, with D possibly matching TRBD2 (6 bases). CDR1 and CDR2 from the germline V gene are SGHRS and YFSETQ. V lost 8 bases to trimming and J lost 1 base, with 12 bases between them. The CDR3 has 13 amino acids. The CDR3 DNA reads TGCGCCAGTGCTGCGGGGTCCCAAGAGACCCAGTACTTC. Translation: CASAAGSQETQYF.

This clone was recorded only once. One end of the junction varies from germline; a read error may be responsible. The chain joins TRBV4-1 to TRBJ1-2, with TRBD1 matching 7 bases. The CDR3 contains 12 residues. Germline V gene sequence: CDR1 MGHRA, CDR2 YSYEKL. In DNA, the CDR3 is TGCGCCAGCAGCCAAGAGGGGGGACAGCGACACTTC. It translates to CASSQEGGQRHF.

The rearrangement joins TRBV2 to TRBJ1-5; perhaps TRBD1 as D (5 bases). From germline, CDR1 is SNHLY and CDR2 FYNNEI. CDR3 length: 16 residues. The V end was cut by 3 bases, the J end by 0 bases, with 12 bases between. The CDR3 sequence is CASSEGLRLSNQPQHF. CDR3 nucleotides: TGTGCCAGCAGTGAGGGACTCAGGCTTAGCAATCAGCCCCAGCATTTT.

The genes are TRBV19 and TRBJ1-5, with 7 nucleotides matching TRBD1. The germline V gene has CDR1 LNHDA and CDR2 SQIVND (reference sequence). This CDR3 has 15 residues. V lost 4 bases and J lost 4; bases outside the gene matches: 7. The CDR3 reads CASSTTGQINQPQHF. CDR3 coding DNA: TGTGCCAGTAGTACAACGGGACAGATTAATCAGCCCCAGCATTTT.

V and J are TRBV4-2 and TRBJ2-2; 7 bases line up with TRBD2. This CDR3 spans 17 amino acids. The germline CDR1 and CDR2 sequences are LGHNA and YNFKEQ. After removal of 4 bases from V and 6 bases from J, the junction contained 14 bases not matched to a gene. In DNA, the CDR3 is TGTGCCAGCAGCCGCGCTCCGACGGGGGGATTAGCCGGGGAGCTGTTTTTT. Its translation: CASSRAPTGGLAGELFF.

CDR3 coding DNA: TGTGCCAGCAGTGATGACACGGTTTTGAACACTGAAGCTTTCTTT. Its protein product is CASSDDTVLNTEAFF. V gene TRBV2 combines with J gene TRBJ1-1; no firm D call. Germline CDR1 SNHLY, CDR2 FYNNEI. Trimming took off 3 bases at V and 0 bases at J, with 11 bases between the two ends. The CDR3 is made up of 15 amino acids. The whole variable domain, remainder taken from reference TRBV2 and TRBJ1-1, is EPEVTQTPSHQVTQMGQEVILRCVPISNHLYFYWYRQILGQKVEFLVSFYNNEISEKSEIFDDQFSVERPDGSNFTLKIRSTKLEDSAMYFCASSDDTVLNTEAFFGQGTRLTVV.

This rearrangement joins TRBV18 to TRBJ2-1, with a weak D call TRBD2 (5 bases). Trimming took off 4 bases at V and 9 bases at J, with 10 bases between the two ends. CDR3 size: 12 residues. Germline CDR1 is KGHSH and CDR2 is LQKENI. The CDR3: CASSLPGVEQFF. The CDR3 bases are TGTGCCAGCTCACTGCCCGGGGTTGAGCAGTTCTTC.

The rearrangement joins TRBV7-8 to TRBJ2-3; 8 positions match TRBD2. Germline CDR1 reads SGHVS; CDR2 reads FQNEAQ. Unmatched junction bases numbered 12, after V lost 5 bases and J lost 5 bases. This CDR3 spans 16 amino acids. The CDR3 reads CASSPYGGGSRDTQYF. CDR3 DNA: TGTGCCAGCAGCCCATACGGGGGGGGTTCTAGAGATACGCAGTATTTT.

The chain carries TRBV6-5 and TRBJ1-6, with TRBD1 as a possible D gene (5 bases). The germline CDR1 and CDR2 sequences are MNHEY and SVGAGI. Trimming shortened V by 5 bases and J by 7 bases, and 9 bases separated the two germline ends. This CDR3 is 13 amino acids long. The CDR3 loop is CASSPGRNSPLHF. CDR3 sequence (DNA): TGTGCCAGCAGTCCAGGGAGGAATTCACCCCTCCACTTT.

The rearrangement joins TRBV5-8 to TRBJ2-5; 10 positions agree with TRBD1. J lost 3 bases, V lost 7 bases, and 9 bases had no gene match. Germline CDR1 SGHTS, CDR2 YDEGEE. The CDR3 covers 15 residues. The CDR3 loop is CASRRQGAGEETQYF. As DNA, the CDR3 is TGTGCCAGCCGACGACAGGGGGCCGGAGAAGAGACCCAGTACTTC. The variable domain in full, with the rest retrieved from reference TRBV5-8 and TRBJ2-5, is EAGVTQSPTHLIKTRGQQATLRCSPISGHTSVYWYQQALGLGLQFLLWYDEGEERNRGNFPPRFSGRQFPNYSSELNVNALELEDSALYLCASRRQGAGEETQYFGPGTRLLVL.

The chain links TRBV15 to TRBJ2-7; 8 nucleotides align to TRBD1. V dropped 0 bases and J dropped 6; count of bases not matched to a gene: 10. CDR3 length equals 16 residues. The V gene's germline CDR1 is LNHNV and CDR2 YYDKDF (reference sequence). In DNA form, the CDR3 reads TGTGCCACCAGCAGAGAAATAGGACAGGGCTTGGGCGAGCAGTACTTC. This encodes CATSREIGQGLGEQYF.

The chain recombines TRBV7-2 with TRBJ1-6, with 10 positions matching TRBD1. Germline V gene lookup returns CDR1 SGHTA and CDR2 FQGNSA. The CDR3 is made up of 15 amino acids. Trimming at V came to 5 bases and at J to 11 bases, leaving 9 bases not matched to a gene. CDR3: CASSGTGTGVPPLHF. CDR3 sequence (DNA): TGTGCCAGCAGCGGGACCGGGACAGGGGTGCCACCCCTCCACTTT.

The gene calls are TRBV5-4 and TRBJ2-2; D possibly corresponds to TRBD2 (5 bases). Germline V gives CDR1 SGHNT, CDR2 YYREEE (reference sequence). Trimming removed 6 bases from V and 5 bases from J, with 14 bases in between. This CDR3 is 14 amino acids long. The CDR3, as DNA: TGTGCCAGCAATGGTCGGGGTGGTACCGGGGAGCTGTTTTTT. It translates to CASNGRGGTGELFF.

This chain joins TRBV4-2 and TRBJ2-1; 8 positions agree with TRBD2. Germline V gene data show CDR1 as LGHNA and CDR2 as YNFKEQ. The CDR3 loop spans 16 amino acids. The junction had 15 bases not matched to a gene; V was cut back by 5 bases and J by 9 bases. CDR3 residues: CASSSERGSADGEQFF. DNA for the CDR3: TGTGCCAGCAGCTCTGAGCGGGGGTCGGCGGACGGTGAGCAGTTCTTC.

The gene calls are TRBV4-1 and TRBJ1-6; D remains unclear. Deletions cut 0 bases from V and 9 bases from J, with 12 bases between. CDR1 MGHRA and CDR2 YSYEKL come from the germline V gene. The CDR3 has 15 amino acids. The CDR3 DNA follows: TGCGCCAGCAGCCAAGAGGGAGAGAGGGCTTCACCCCTCCACTTT. Its translation: CASSQEGERASPLHF.

The chain carries TRBV19 and TRBJ1-5; possibly TRBD1 for D (6 bases). In germline, CDR1 is LNHDA, CDR2 SQIVND (reference sequence). With 6 bases removed from V and 4 bases from J, the gap between germline ends came to 19 bases. The CDR3 runs to 16 residues. CDR3 in amino acids: CASSVYRVQRNQPQHF. The CDR3 DNA sequence: TGTGCCAGTAGCGTTTACAGGGTTCAACGGAATCAGCCCCAGCATTTT.

The rearrangement links TRBV6-5 to TRBJ1-1; tentative D call: TRBD1 (5 bases). Germline V gene lookup returns CDR1 MNHEY and CDR2 SVGAGI. Trimming took off 1 base at V and 1 base at J, with 13 bases between the two ends. This CDR3 has 16 residues. The CDR3 region has the DNA TGTGCCAGCAGTTACTTTGGTCCCAGGGCGAACACTGAAGCTTTCTTT. This gives the protein CASSYFGPRANTEAFF.

The V gene is TRBV15, the J gene TRBJ2-3; TRBD2 matches 7 bases. Germline CDR1 and CDR2: LNHNV and YYDKDF (reference sequence). The length of the CDR3 is 17 residues. V shed 0 bases and J 4 bases; nucleotides not matched to a gene: 10. CDR3 nucleotides: TGTGCCACCAGCAGAGATGGGGTCTCGGGGGGAGCAGATACGCAGTATTTT. It encodes CATSRDGVSGGADTQYF.

V gene TRBV9 combines with J gene TRBJ2-1; D may be TRBD1 (6 bases). In germline, CDR1 is SGDLS, CDR2 YYNGEE. The CDR3 extends over 12 amino acids. Trimming took 3 bases from V and 13 from J, leaving 14 bases between them. In DNA, the CDR3 is TGTGCCAGCAGCGCCGATACAGGGACCCAGTTCTTC. This encodes CASSADTGTQFF.

This clone was counted once. The V gene is TRBV2, the J gene TRBJ1-5; tentatively, D is TRBD1 (5 bases). Germline V gene lookup returns CDR1 SNHLY and CDR2 FYNNEI. V was pared by 4 bases and J by 0 bases, with 7 bases between. The CDR3 runs 14 residues. CDR3 in amino acids: CASSATVSNQPQHF. The CDR3 DNA reads as TGTGCCAGCAGTGCGACAGTTAGCAATCAGCCCCAGCATTTT.

This clone was detected once. The CDR3 protein is CASSPDREGGYTF. The CDR3 DNA reads as TGTGCCAGCTCACCGGACAGGGAGGGCGGCTACACCTTC. The chain couples TRBV18 to TRBJ1-2; 8 bases align to TRBD1. Germline CDR1 KGHSH, CDR2 LQKENI. The junction had 5 bases not matched to a gene; V was cut back by 3 bases and J by 8 bases. This CDR3 region has 13 residues.

This clone appeared a single time. This chain uses TRBV7-9 with TRBJ2-3; tentatively, D is TRBD1 (5 bases). CDR3 size: 13 residues. The ends were cut back, 6 bases at V and 0 bases at J, with 7 bases in the middle. Germline loops: CDR1 SEHNR, CDR2 FQNEAQ (reference sequence). For the CDR3, the DNA is TGTGCCAGCAGAAGGGGTAGCACAGATACGCAGTATTTT. Translated, it gives CASRRGSTDTQYF. Combining the CDR3 with reference TRBV7-9 and TRBJ2-3 gives the whole variable domain DTGVSQNPRHKITKRGQNVTFRCDPISEHNRLYWYRQTLGQGPEFLTYFQNEAQLEKSRLLSDRFSAERPKGSFSTLEIQRTEQGDSAMYLCASRRGSTDTQYFGPGTRLTVL.

The V call is TRBV5-5, the J call TRBJ1-1; D is undetermined. V was clipped by 2 bases and J by 2 bases, with 16 bases between them. Germline lookup yields CDR1 SGHKS and CDR2 YYEKEE (reference sequence). This CDR3 has 16 residues. CDR3 protein: CASSFLAGSINTEAFF. Here the CDR3 DNA reads TGTGCCAGCAGCTTCCTTGCAGGATCGATAAACACTGAAGCTTTCTTT.

The genes are TRBV3-1 (or the pseudogene TRBV3-2) and TRBJ1-3; TRBD1 is a possible D gene (6 bases). Trimming left V 4 bases short and J 0 bases short, with 10 bases between. The CDR3 is 15 amino acids. Germline V gene lookup returns CDR1 LGHDT and CDR2 YNNKEL (reference sequence). CDR3 region: CASSRSRGSGNTIYF. The CDR3 nucleotides are TGTGCCAGCAGCCGGAGCAGGGGCTCTGGAAACACCATATATTTT.